The clone carrying this T cell receptor beta chain was observed a few times. Deletions cut 6 bases from V and 2 bases from J, with 15 bases between. Germline V CDR1 and CDR2: SGHAT, FQNNGV. The CDR3 loop spans 15 amino acids. This entry comes from a study of blood T cell repertoires in COVID-19. The table came from immunoSEQ multiplex PCR; TCRdb's copy has only in-frame clones and leaves some out. Of 60,000 or so clones detected, around 83% appear once; the ten largest clones hold roughly 13%. This sequence originates from a human donor in a cohort sampled during active COVID-19. Sequenced input: peripheral blood. This chain joins TRBV11-2 and TRBJ2-3; D is unclear. The CDR3 is CASRSPRYSTDTQYF. The DNA for the CDR3 is TGTGCCAGCAGATCACCCCGCTATTCCACAGATACGCAGTATTTT.